The 28 T cell receptor beta chains in this list originate from one sample, sequenced in a study of cytomegalovirus exposure and HLA in healthy donors. Produced via immunoSEQ multiplex PCR; TCRdb's table is partial and in-frame only. The sample lists fewer than 130,000 clones, approximately 89% occurring once. Specimen: PBMCs. Every receptor here comes from a woman under 30 in good health and CMV-seronegative.

The chain joins TRBV5-1 to TRBJ2-7; weak D call: TRBD2 (7 bases). Trimming shortened V by 1 base and J by 7 bases, and 12 bases separated the two germline ends. This CDR3 is built from 13 residues. CDR1 is SGHRS and CDR2 is YFSETQ in the germline V gene. This CDR3 is CASSLRGGGEQYF. The CDR3 coding sequence is TGCGCCAGCAGCTTGCGGGGAGGGGGTGAGCAGTACTTC.

The chain combines TRBV4-1 with TRBJ2-3; D remains unclear. In germline, CDR1 is MGHRA, CDR2 YSYEKL. V was cut by 0 bases and J by 0 bases, with 7 bases left in between. CDR3 length: 15 amino acids. The CDR3 is CASSQDPGSTDTQYF. The CDR3 coding sequence is TGCGCCAGCAGCCAAGATCCAGGAAGCACAGATACGCAGTATTTT.

J is TRBJ2-1 and V is TRBV4-3; the match to TRBD1 covers 8 bases. The germline V gene encodes CDR1 LGHNA and CDR2 YSLEER. The CDR3 runs to 16 residues. V lost 0 bases to trimming and J lost 0 bases; unmatched junction nucleotides: 1. CDR3 DNA sequence: TGCGCCAGCAGCCAAGATGGACAGGGCTCCTACAATGAGCAGTTCTTC. Translation: CASSQDGQGSYNEQFF.

The sample holds a few counts of this clone. V is TRBV5-4 and J is TRBJ2-7; D call uncertain. Trimming pared 4 bases from V and 6 bases from J, leaving 11 bases between. From germline, CDR1 is SGHNT and CDR2 YYREEE (reference sequence). This CDR3 is built from 12 residues. The CDR3 DNA reads TGTGCCAGCAGCACCTGGAGATCCGAGCAGTACTTC. This encodes CASSTWRSEQYF.

The genes are TRBV27 and TRBJ2-7; 7 nucleotides line up with TRBD2. Unmatched junction bases numbered 9, after V lost 3 bases and J lost 7 bases. Germline V CDR1 and CDR2: MNHEY, SMNVEV (reference sequence). The CDR3 has 14 residues. The CDR3 spells CASSLGRVSVEQYF. The CDR3 DNA reads as TGTGCCAGCAGTTTGGGGAGGGTTTCGGTTGAGCAGTACTTC.

The chain combines TRBV9 with TRBJ1-1, with D possibly being TRBD1 (6 bases). Looked up from germline, CDR1 is SGDLS and CDR2 is YYNGEE. V lost 4 bases and J lost 3, with 16 bases in between. The CDR3 covers 15 residues. The CDR3 spells CASSPSLGADTEAFF. In DNA form, the CDR3 reads TGTGCCAGCAGCCCCTCTTTGGGGGCTGACACTGAAGCTTTCTTT.

The chain carries TRBV4-3 and TRBJ2-7; D is possibly TRBD1 (6 bases). This CDR3 region has 17 residues. Trimming took 0 bases from V and 1 from J, leaving 16 bases between them. Germline V gene sequence: CDR1 LGHNA, CDR2 YSLEER. The CDR3 DNA is TGCGCCAGCAGCCAAGACAGGGGACCACACACATCCTACGAGCAGTACTTC. Its protein product is CASSQDRGPHTSYEQYF.

The chain has TRBV4-2 and TRBJ2-7; D is uncertain. With 3 bases removed from V and 0 bases from J, the gap between germline ends came to 12 bases. The CDR3 is 15 residues long. Germline lookup yields CDR1 LGHNA and CDR2 YNFKEQ. The CDR3 region is CASSHSPPSSYEQYF. The CDR3 bases are TGTGCCAGCAGCCACTCCCCTCCCAGCTCCTACGAGCAGTACTTC.

This clone was observed a single time. Here the CDR3 DNA reads TGTGCCAGCTCACCCCTTCGGAGCGGGGACTCCTACGAGCAGTACTTC. Protein product: CASSPLRSGDSYEQYF. V and J are TRBV18 and TRBJ2-7; 7 bases fit TRBD2. The CDR3 spans 16 residues. With V trimmed by 3 bases and J by 0 bases, 8 bases remained unmatched. Germline V gene data show CDR1 as KGHSH and CDR2 as LQKENI.

V gene TRBV15 combines with J gene TRBJ2-5; possibly TRBD2 for D (6 bases). The germline V and J ends were trimmed by 0 bases and 5 bases, with 13 bases remaining between them. CDR3 length: 15 residues. Germline CDR1 is LNHNV and CDR2 is YYDKDF (reference sequence). Written as DNA, the CDR3 is TGTGCCACCAGCAGAGATCGCGGGGATGTGGAGACCCAGTACTTC. It is translated as CATSRDRGDVETQYF.

This clone appeared a single time. The rearrangement uses TRBV11-3 and TRBJ2-3; D is unclear. Germline-derived CDR1 and CDR2 are SGHNT and YENEEA. V dropped 2 bases and J dropped 4 bases, with 4 bases sitting between them. This CDR3 is 12 amino acids long. CDR3 region: CASSLTPDTQYF. CDR3 bases: TGTGCCAGCAGCTTAACACCAGATACGCAGTATTTT.

The chain carries TRBV4-1 and TRBJ1-2; no definite D call. This CDR3 comprises 15 residues. The V end lost 4 bases, the J end lost 4 bases, and 16 bases lay between the germline ends. The germline V gene has CDR1 MGHRA and CDR2 YSYEKL. CDR3 sequence: CASSLLLGASYGYTF. DNA of the CDR3: TGCGCCAGCAGCCTCCTGCTGGGAGCTAGCTATGGCTACACCTTC.

The chain joins TRBV6-1 to TRBJ2-1, with D maybe TRBD2 (5 bases). Trimming took off 6 bases at V and 10 bases at J, with 10 bases between the two ends. This CDR3 has 11 residues. Germline assignment: CDR1 MNHNS and CDR2 SASEGT. This CDR3 is CASRYSGEQFF. The CDR3 region has the DNA TGTGCCAGCAGATACTCGGGAGAGCAGTTCTTC.

The chain employs TRBV11-2 and TRBJ1-4, with a tentative D call TRBD1 (5 bases). V was clipped by 4 bases and J by 7 bases, with 16 bases between them. This CDR3 is 15 amino acids long. CDR1 and CDR2 from the germline V gene are SGHAT and FQNNGV. The CDR3 is CASSSLTATVEKLFF. CDR3 coding DNA: TGTGCCAGCAGCTCCCTGACAGCGACAGTTGAAAAACTGTTTTTT.

The gene calls are TRBV28 and TRBJ2-5; the D gene is possibly TRBD1 (6 bases). The CDR3 totals 15 residues. From germline, CDR1 is MDHEN and CDR2 SYDVKM. Trimming shortened V by 3 bases and J by 2 bases, and 13 bases separated the two germline ends. The CDR3 DNA sequence: TGTGCCAGCAGTTTTCTTCCGCAGGGGCAAGAGACCCAGTACTTC. Its protein is CASSFLPQGQETQYF.

This rearrangement joins TRBV10-2 to TRBJ2-3; TRBD2 matches at 8 bases. Germline V gene data show CDR1 as WSHSY and CDR2 as SAAADI. This CDR3 comprises 13 residues. V dropped 2 bases and J dropped 14; count of bases not matched to a gene: 9. CDR3 in DNA: TGCGCCAGCAGTGAGAGTACCGGGACTAGTCTGTATTTT. Translated: CASSESTGTSLYF.

The gene calls are TRBV10-1 and TRBJ1-1; 9 bases align to TRBD1. V shed 9 bases and J 5 bases; nucleotides not matched to a gene: 7. CDR3 length: 13 residues. Germline V CDR1 and CDR2: WNHNN, SYGVQD (reference sequence). CDR3 protein: CASSSDRGTEAFF. CDR3 in DNA: TGCGCCAGTTCTAGCGACAGGGGGACTGAAGCTTTCTTT.

Here the CDR3 reads CASSLKGTGGYEQYF. The CDR3 coding sequence is TGTGCCAGCAGCTTAAAAGGGACAGGCGGCTACGAGCAGTACTTC. The rearrangement uses TRBV7-2 and TRBJ2-7; 8 bases are a match to TRBD1. The CDR3 runs 15 residues. The ends lost 2 bases at V and 3 bases at J; junction bases unmatched: 6. Germline values: CDR1 SGHTA, CDR2 FQGNSA.

The chain couples TRBV9 to TRBJ2-2, with 8 bases identical to TRBD1. The V segment lost 4 bases and the J segment 6 bases; nucleotides outside the gene matches: 14. CDR1 SGDLS and CDR2 YYNGEE come from the germline V gene. This CDR3 region has 17 residues. The CDR3 coding sequence is TGTGCCAGCAGCATCCCGGGACAGGCAGAGTATGCCGGGGAGCTGTTTTTT. Its protein product is CASSIPGQAEYAGELFF.

The CDR3 DNA sequence: TGTGCCAGCAGAGGGACTAGCGGGAGCCTCTACGAGCAGTACTTC. It codes for CASRGTSGSLYEQYF. The chain employs TRBV6-6 and TRBJ2-7, with TRBD2 matching 14 bases. This CDR3 is built from 15 residues. Germline V gene lookup returns CDR1 MNHNY and CDR2 SVGAGI (reference sequence). After removal of 6 bases from V and 3 bases from J, the junction contained 4 bases not matched to a gene.

CDR3 DNA sequence: TGTGCCAGCGGCGGGGGGGAACCTAATGAGCAGTTCTTC. This encodes CASGGGEPNEQFF. The rearrangement joins TRBV6-1 to TRBJ2-1, with 9 bases aligning to TRBD2. The CDR3 has 13 residues. Germline loops: CDR1 MNHNS, CDR2 SASEGT. J lost 7 bases, V lost 8 bases, and 6 bases had no gene match.

The rearrangement joins TRBV5-6 to TRBJ1-2; 7 nucleotides match TRBD1. Germline CDR1 reads SGHDT; CDR2 reads YYEEEE. This CDR3 region has 14 residues. V was pared by 4 bases and J by 3 bases, with 6 bases of the junction left unmatched. The CDR3 is CASSLQGQYYGYTF. CDR3 nucleotide sequence: TGTGCCAGCAGCCTACAGGGACAGTACTATGGCTACACCTTC.

V is TRBV10-3 and J is TRBJ1-6; D is perhaps TRBD1 (6 bases). Per the germline V gene, CDR1 is ENHRY and CDR2 is SYGVKD. V was shortened by 0 bases and J by 7 bases, with 10 bases between the two germline ends. This CDR3 has 15 residues. The CDR3 reads CAISESVQGNSPLHF. CDR3 nucleotides: TGTGCCATCAGTGAGTCAGTTCAGGGGAATTCACCCCTCCACTTT.

The V gene is TRBV30, the J gene TRBJ1-2; TRBD1 agrees at 11 bases. The CDR3 loop spans 14 amino acids. V was pared by 5 bases and J by 5 bases, with 7 bases of the junction left unmatched. Germline CDR1 GTSNPN, CDR2 SVGIG (reference sequence). CDR3 DNA: TGTGCCTGGTTTGGACAGGGGGCAAGGTATGGCTACACCTTC. It encodes CAWFGQGARYGYTF.

The chain recombines TRBV14 with TRBJ2-7; no clear D gene. Per the germline V gene, CDR1 is SGHDN and CDR2 is FVKESK. Trimming left V 3 bases short and J 3 bases short, with 9 bases between. The CDR3 totals 13 residues. This CDR3 is CASSHATFYEQYF. Written as DNA, the CDR3 is TGTGCCAGCAGCCATGCAACATTCTACGAGCAGTACTTC.

This chain links TRBV27 with TRBJ2-7; 10 bases are a match to TRBD1. Losses at the gene ends were 5 bases for V and 2 bases for J; bases not matched to a gene: 6. This CDR3 contains 15 residues. Germline lookup yields CDR1 MNHEY and CDR2 SMNVEV (reference sequence). Here the CDR3 DNA reads TGTGCCAGCAGTCCGATAGGGACAGGGGCCTACGAGCAGTACTTC. It is translated as CASSPIGTGAYEQYF.

The chain is built from TRBV5-1 and TRBJ2-3; no reliable D call. Germline CDR1 reads SGHRS; CDR2 reads YFSETQ. This CDR3 comprises 12 residues. V gave up 4 bases and J gave up 6 bases, with 9 bases separating them. The CDR3 bases are TGCGCCAGCAGCCTCGACACCGATACGCAGTATTTT. Amino acids: CASSLDTDTQYF.

This chain joins TRBV9 and TRBJ2-2; TRBD1 aligns across 10 bases. After removal of 3 bases from V and 5 bases from J, the junction contained 10 bases not matched to a gene. The CDR3 has 17 amino acids. Germline V gene lookup returns CDR1 SGDLS and CDR2 YYNGEE. The CDR3 sequence: CASSDKRDRGATGELFF. CDR3 nucleotides: TGTGCCAGCAGCGACAAACGGGACAGGGGAGCAACCGGGGAGCTGTTTTTT.